The source of this T cell receptor beta chain is a study of shared clonotypes between healthy human individuals. Findings of the study overall: Memory subsets generally showed lower estimated richness than naive subsets.

Per germline, CDR1 SGDLS and CDR2 YYNGEE. The CDR3 is made up of 16 amino acids. The V and J ends lost 3 bases and 3 bases, in that order; junction bases with no gene match: 8. Naive CD8 cells comprised CD45RO-negative, CCR7-positively selected cells, excluding terminally differentiated effector memory CD45RA+ cells. Sequenced by immunoSEQ multiplex PCR; TCRdb stores in-frame clones only, minus some. The sample consists of more than 2 million clones, 90% to 95% of them appearing once. With regard to this clone: Its specificity is not known.

Sequenced: naive CD8+ T cells from PBMCs. The origin of this receptor is a man younger than 35 in good health. Some clones in this sample may be carry-over from other donors' samples. J is TRBJ1-2 and V is TRBV9; 10 nucleotides line up with TRBD1. The CDR3, as DNA: TGTGCCAGCAGCGCAACAACCGGGACAGGGGACTATGGCTACACCTTC. This codes for CASSATTGTGDYGYTF.